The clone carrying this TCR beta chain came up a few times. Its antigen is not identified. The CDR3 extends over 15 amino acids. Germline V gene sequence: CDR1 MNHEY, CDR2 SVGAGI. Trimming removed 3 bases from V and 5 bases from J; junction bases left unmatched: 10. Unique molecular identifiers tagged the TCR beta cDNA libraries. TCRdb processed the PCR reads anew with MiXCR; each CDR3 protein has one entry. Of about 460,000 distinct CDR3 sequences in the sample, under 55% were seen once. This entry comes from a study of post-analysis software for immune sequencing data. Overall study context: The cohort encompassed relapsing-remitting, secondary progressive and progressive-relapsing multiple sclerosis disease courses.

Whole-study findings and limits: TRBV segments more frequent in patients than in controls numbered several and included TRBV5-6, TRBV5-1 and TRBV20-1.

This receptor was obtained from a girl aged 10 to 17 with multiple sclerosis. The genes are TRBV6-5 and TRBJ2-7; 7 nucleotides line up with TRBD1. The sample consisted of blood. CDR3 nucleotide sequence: TGTGCCAGCAGTTATGGAAACAGGGGAACAGACGAGCAGTACTTC. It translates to CASSYGNRGTDEQYF.